The 22 T cell receptor beta chains reported below all come from one sample, sequenced in a study of PD-1 blockade in classical Hodgkin lymphoma. Generated by immunoSEQ multiplex PCR, the TCRdb table keeps only in-frame clones and is missing some. The sample has approximately 6,300 clones; around four fifths are singletons. Each patient experienced a relapse that followed autologous stem cell transplantation, and brentuximab vedotin exposure varied. By magnetic negative selection, CD4+ T cells were purified from thawed PBMCs. The source material was CD4+ T cells from blood, sampled at baseline. These receptors came from a human donor with classical Hodgkin lymphoma.

This clone has a single count. V usage is TRBV5-6 and J usage is TRBJ1-2; perhaps TRBD1 as D (5 bases). CDR1 and CDR2 from the germline V gene are SGHDT and YYEEEE. V was shortened by 6 bases and J by 0 bases, with 12 bases between the two germline ends. The CDR3 is 14 residues long. The CDR3 DNA reads TGTGCCAGCACACCCCAGGGAGCTAACTATGGCTACACCTTC. Translation: CASTPQGANYGYTF. Full variable domain (missing parts from reference TRBV5-6 and TRBJ1-2): DAGVTQSPTHLIKTRGQQVTLRCSPKSGHDTVSWYQQALGQGPQFIFQYYEEEERQRGNFPDRFSGHQFPNYSSELNVNALLLGDSALYLCASTPQGANYGYTFGSGTRLTVV.

The chain uses TRBV7-3 and TRBJ2-5; 8 bases align to TRBD2. Trimming cost V 4 bases and J 4 bases; bases outside gene matches: 8. The CDR3 is 15 amino acids. The germline gives CDR1 SGHTA, CDR2 FQGTGA. The CDR3 sequence is CASSSGTSSVETQYF. In nucleotides, the CDR3 is TGTGCCAGCAGCTCCGGGACTAGTAGTGTAGAGACCCAGTACTTC.

The chain combines TRBV19 with TRBJ1-5; TRBD1 is a possible D gene (6 bases). Deletions cut 7 bases from V and 5 bases from J, with 15 bases between. The CDR3 totals 14 residues. Germline CDR1 LNHDA, CDR2 SQIVND (reference sequence). DNA of the CDR3: TGTGCCAGTAATGGGAAGGGGGGTTATCAGCCCCAGCATTTT. Translating gives CASNGKGGYQPQHF.

CDR3 protein: CASSYTQEAGYTF. The DNA for the CDR3 is TGTGCCAGCAGTTACACACAGGAGGCTGGCTACACCTTC. The chain carries TRBV6-6 and TRBJ1-2, with a weak D call TRBD1 (5 bases). Germline V gene data show CDR1 as MNHNY and CDR2 as SVGAGI (reference sequence). Trimming pared 2 bases from V and 7 bases from J, leaving 11 bases between. The length of the CDR3 is 13 residues.

The chain employs TRBV11-2 and TRBJ2-3; D remains ambiguous. The CDR3 sequence is 14 residues long. V lost 1 base and J lost 2, with 7 bases in between. Looked up from germline, CDR1 is SGHAT and CDR2 is FQNNGV. CDR3 sequence reads: CASSLVPFTDTQYF. In nucleotides, the CDR3 is TGTGCCAGCAGCTTAGTTCCGTTCACAGATACGCAGTATTTT.

The chain joins TRBV5-4 to TRBJ1-4, with 8 nucleotides matching TRBD1. The CDR3 covers 15 residues. CDR1 and CDR2 from the germline V gene are SGHNT and YYREEE (reference sequence). Trimming removed 2 bases from V and 7 bases from J; junction bases left unmatched: 7. The CDR3 sequence: CASSLQGGGSEKLFF. Here the CDR3 DNA reads TGTGCCAGCAGCTTACAGGGGGGTGGGAGTGAAAAACTGTTTTTT.

The chain recombines TRBV27 with TRBJ1-2; TRBD1 agrees at 8 bases. This CDR3 is built from 13 residues. From germline, CDR1 is MNHEY and CDR2 SMNVEV (reference sequence). Germline trimming cut 5 bases from V and 5 bases from J; bases unmatched to any gene: 4. The CDR3 nucleotides read TGTGCCAGCAGTCGAGACAGGGGATATGGCTACACCTTC. Residues: CASSRDRGYGYTF.

The genes are TRBV6-4 and TRBJ1-6; D unresolved. V was cut by 0 bases and J by 13 bases, with 10 bases left in between. The CDR3 extends over 13 amino acids. CDR1 and CDR2 from the germline V gene are MRHNA and SNTAGT. CDR3 sequence reads: CASSDSPGRPLHF. CDR3 sequence (DNA): TGTGCCAGCAGTGACTCCCCCGGACGGCCCCTCCACTTT.

This chain links TRBV6-4 with TRBJ1-1; 8 bases agree with TRBD1. Germline V CDR1 and CDR2: MRHNA, SNTAGT. V lost 3 bases, J lost 0 bases, and 6 bases stayed unmatched. The CDR3 totals 16 residues. Here the CDR3 DNA reads TGTGCCAGCAGTGAACCCAGGGGGCTTATGAACACTGAAGCTTTCTTT. Translated, it gives CASSEPRGLMNTEAFF.

CDR3 nucleotide sequence: TGTGCCAGCAGACCCCCCGGTCGGGGCCGCTATGGCTACACCTTC. It translates to CASRPPGRGRYGYTF. The J gene is TRBJ1-2, the V gene TRBV28; D possibly corresponds to TRBD1 (5 bases). Germline CDR1 and CDR2: MDHEN and SYDVKM. Trimming removed 6 bases from V and 4 bases from J, with 18 bases in between. CDR3 length: 15 amino acids.

The CDR3 loop is CASSSSAGGPRQETQYF. CDR3 DNA: TGCGCCAGCAGCAGCTCCGCGGGGGGGCCGCGGCAAGAGACCCAGTACTTC. The chain uses TRBV5-1 and TRBJ2-5; 9 bases map to TRBD2. This CDR3 contains 17 residues. Germline V gene sequence: CDR1 SGHRS, CDR2 YFSETQ. V lost 4 bases, J lost 2 bases, and 12 bases stayed unmatched. Together with reference TRBV5-1 and TRBJ2-5, the CDR3 gives the full variable domain: KAGVTQTPRYLIKTRGQQVTLSCSPISGHRSVSWYQQTPGQGLQFLFEYFSETQRNKGNFPGRFSGRQFSNSRSEMNVSTLELGDSALYLCASSSSAGGPRQETQYFGPGTRLLVL.

This chain links TRBV19 with TRBJ1-6, with D unclear. The CDR3 has 14 residues. CDR1 LNHDA and CDR2 SQIVND come from the germline V gene (reference sequence). The V gene lost 6 bases and the J gene lost 3 bases, with 9 bases spanning the gap. DNA of the CDR3: TGTGCCAGTAGCCGACAACTCTATAATTCACCCCTCCACTTT. Translating it yields CASSRQLYNSPLHF.

This clone showed up just once. This sequence joins TRBV9 and TRBJ2-3; D may be TRBD1 (6 bases). Trimming removed 9 bases from V and 1 base from J, with 21 bases in between. The germline CDR1 and CDR2 sequences are SGDLS and YYNGEE. The CDR3 runs 16 residues. The CDR3 nucleotides are TGTGCCAACAGTGAAAGACAGGCGTACCGCACAGATACGCAGTATTTT. Its translation is CANSERQAYRTDTQYF.

Comments on this clone: A junction end diverges from the germline sequence, so it may reflect a read error. V and J are TRBV7-7 and TRBJ2-4, with a tentative D call TRBD1 (5 bases). Germline V CDR1 and CDR2: SSHAT, FNYEAQ (reference sequence). The CDR3 sequence is 13 residues long. CDR3 nucleotide sequence: TGTGCTAGCAGCTTAGCTATAGAGGACACTAAGTACTTC. Protein product: CASSLAIEDTKYF.

This chain connects TRBV4-1 to TRBJ2-7, with TRBD1 matching 10 bases. Unmatched junction bases numbered 9, after V lost 4 bases and J lost 3 bases. CDR1 and CDR2 (germline): MGHRA, YSYEKL. The CDR3 extends over 16 amino acids. The CDR3 spells CASSRSFGTGDYEQYF. DNA of the CDR3: TGCGCCAGCAGCCGGTCCTTCGGGACAGGGGACTACGAGCAGTACTTC.

The chain combines TRBV11-2 with TRBJ2-7; D is uncertain. In germline, CDR1 is SGHAT, CDR2 FQNNGV. The CDR3 runs 11 residues. With 5 bases removed from V and 4 bases from J, the gap between germline ends came to 6 bases. The CDR3 region is CASSPQYEQYF. CDR3 nucleotides: TGTGCCAGCAGCCCCCAGTACGAGCAGTACTTC.

The rearrangement joins TRBV2 to TRBJ1-3; D call uncertain. Germline lookup yields CDR1 SNHLY and CDR2 FYNNEI. The CDR3 is 14 amino acids. Trimming shortened V by 3 bases and J by 0 bases, and 6 bases separated the two germline ends. The CDR3 protein is CASSDLISGNTIYF. Written as DNA, the CDR3 is TGTGCCAGCAGTGATTTAATCTCTGGAAACACCATATATTTT.

The count of this clone is one. The rearrangement uses TRBV5-4 and TRBJ2-3; 7 bases align to TRBD2. Germline loops: CDR1 SGHNT, CDR2 YYREEE (reference sequence). Losses at the gene ends were 1 base for V and 6 bases for J; bases not matched to a gene: 5. The CDR3 spans 14 residues. CDR3 amino acids: CASSLRGGTDTQYF. CDR3 nucleotide sequence: TGTGCCAGCAGCTTGAGGGGAGGGACGGATACGCAGTATTTT.

V and J are TRBV18 and TRBJ2-2, with TRBD1 matching 7 bases. Germline V gene data show CDR1 as KGHSH and CDR2 as LQKENI. J gave up 8 bases and V 3 bases, and 12 bases lay outside the gene matches. CDR3 size: 16 residues. The CDR3 region is CASSPLDRSRPGELFF. The CDR3 region has the DNA TGTGCCAGCTCACCCTTGGACAGGTCGCGGCCGGGGGAGCTGTTTTTT.

The chain has TRBV11-3 and TRBJ2-5; D remains ambiguous. Trimming took 2 bases from V and 4 from J, leaving 8 bases between them. The germline V gene encodes CDR1 SGHNT and CDR2 YENEEA. CDR3 length: 13 amino acids. The CDR3 reads CASSLNQRETQYF. CDR3 DNA sequence: TGTGCCAGCAGCTTAAATCAAAGAGAGACCCAGTACTTC.

The chain has TRBV6-5 and TRBJ2-3; D possibly corresponds to TRBD2 (6 bases). V lost 2 bases and J 2 bases, leaving 14 bases between the germline ends. CDR1 is MNHEY, CDR2 SVGAGI, per germline. The CDR3 covers 16 residues. Here the CDR3 DNA reads TGTGCCAGCAGTTACAGGCGGGGTCGAAACACAGATACGCAGTATTTT. Protein: CASSYRRGRNTDTQYF.

The chain joins TRBV11-1 to TRBJ2-2; TRBD1 agrees at 12 bases. V was clipped by 5 bases and J by 6 bases; unmatched bases: 7. The length of the CDR3 is 16 residues. Per germline, CDR1 SGHAT and CDR2 FQDESV (reference sequence). In DNA form, the CDR3 reads TGTGCCAGCAGCCCTCCGGGACAGGGGGCGTCCGGGGAGCTGTTTTTT. Amino acid sequence: CASSPPGQGASGELFF.